This paragraph reports one TCR beta chain. Its target is not known. One junction end disagrees with the germline gene, perhaps due to a read error. A constant-region primer served to make TCR beta cDNA from about 0.5 ug total RNA. Libraries of TCR beta came from three nested multiplex PCR rounds with slightly modified ARM-PCR. Investigators reported that the first two PCR rounds, at around 10 cycles each, used TRBV1-TRBV30 forward primers with a C-beta reverse primer. MiXCR was run by TCRdb on the multiplex PCR reads, yielding one entry per CDR3 protein. The sample records fewer than 150,000 distinct CDR3 sequences, around two thirds being singletons. These data originate in a study of tumor-infiltrating lymphocytes in primary liver carcinoma. Findings and limits, study-wide: A small share of top clones, only about 7.5-25%, was found in all five tumor regions. For tumor-adjacent and tumor-blood pairs, overlap was less than that seen for tumor region pairs.

This CDR3 is 13 amino acids long. Germline V gene sequence: CDR1 SQVTM, CDR2 ANQGSEA. From unsorted bulk tissue weighing roughly 17-34 mg, DNA and RNA were co-extracted. There were only treatment-naive patients, all with chronic HBV infection. Sequencing was done on a sample of liver tumor tissue from sampling region 1. Subset denoted: tumor region T1, superior pole. The chain recombines TRBV29-1 with TRBJ1-1; 7 positions agree with TRBD1. The TCR originated in a woman aged 60-75 years with primary liver carcinoma and hepatitis B virus infection. The chain's CDR3 is CSVRGLENTEAFF. The CDR3 DNA sequence: TGTAGCGTTAGGGGGCTGGAGAACACTGAAGCTTTCTTT.